This TCR beta chain was found in a study of T cell responses to AZD1222 COVID-19 vaccine. Study as a whole: Pooled together were second doses at about 4 or about 12 weeks.

Study-wide points: Donors skewed white British and female; clonal diversity was possibly underestimated.

Turning to this clone: Antigen unknown.

TCRdb's table, derived via immunoSEQ multiplex PCR, lists solely in-frame clones and lacks some. Among 150,000 to 200,000 clones listed, 85% to 95% were seen once. V lost 6 bases and J lost 7; bases outside the gene matches: 10. The CDR3 runs to 14 residues. In germline, CDR1 is MNHEY, CDR2 SVGEGT. This TCR was sampled from an adult in good health. The sample in question was peripheral blood, obtained on day 0 of AZD1222 vaccination. The chain is built from TRBV6-2 or TRBV6-3 and TRBJ1-2, with TRBD1 matching 8 bases. The CDR3 nucleotides are TGTGCCAGCAGCAAGCAGGGGGCGAGGGGTGGCTACACCTTC. Translating it yields CASSKQGARGGYTF.